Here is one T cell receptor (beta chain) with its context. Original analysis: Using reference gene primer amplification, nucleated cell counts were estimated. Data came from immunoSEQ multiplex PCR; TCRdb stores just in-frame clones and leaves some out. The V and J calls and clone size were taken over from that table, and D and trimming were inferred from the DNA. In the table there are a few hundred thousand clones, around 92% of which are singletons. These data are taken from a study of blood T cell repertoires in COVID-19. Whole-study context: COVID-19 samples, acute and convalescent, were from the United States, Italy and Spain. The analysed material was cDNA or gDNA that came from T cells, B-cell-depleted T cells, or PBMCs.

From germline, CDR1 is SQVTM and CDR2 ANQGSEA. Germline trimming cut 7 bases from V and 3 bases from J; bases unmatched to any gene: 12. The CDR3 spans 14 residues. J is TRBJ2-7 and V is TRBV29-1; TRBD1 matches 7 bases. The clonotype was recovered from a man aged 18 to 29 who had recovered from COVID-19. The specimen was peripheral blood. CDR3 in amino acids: CSASFGTVDYEQYF. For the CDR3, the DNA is TGCAGCGCCTCCTTTGGGACAGTTGACTACGAGCAGTACTTC.